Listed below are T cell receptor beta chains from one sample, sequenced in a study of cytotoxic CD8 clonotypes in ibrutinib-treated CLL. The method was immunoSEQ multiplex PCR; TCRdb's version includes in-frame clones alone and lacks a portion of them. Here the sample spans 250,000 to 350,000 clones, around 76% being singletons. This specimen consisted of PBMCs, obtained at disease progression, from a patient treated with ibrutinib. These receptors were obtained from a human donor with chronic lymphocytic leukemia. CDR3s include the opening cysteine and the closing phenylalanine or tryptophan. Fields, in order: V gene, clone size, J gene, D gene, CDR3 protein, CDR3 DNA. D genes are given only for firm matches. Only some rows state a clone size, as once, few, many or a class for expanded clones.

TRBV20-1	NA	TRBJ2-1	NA	CSASPLWVQFF	TGCAGTGCTAGTCCGTTGTGGGTGCAGTTCTTC
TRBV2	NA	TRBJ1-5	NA	CASSDAGFILQPQHF	TGTGCCAGCAGTGATGCAGGGTTTATCCTGCAGCCCCAGCATTTT
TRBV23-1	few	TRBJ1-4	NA	CASTERDNEKLFF	TGCGCCAGCACCGAGCGGGATAATGAAAAACTGTTTTTT
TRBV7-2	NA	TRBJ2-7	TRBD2	CASSLIAGETYEQYF	TGTGCCAGCAGCTTAATAGCGGGGGAGACCTACGAGCAGTACTTC
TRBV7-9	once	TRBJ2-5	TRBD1	CASSLTGQGTETQYF	TGTGCCAGCAGCTTAACGGGACAGGGAACGGAGACCCAGTACTTC
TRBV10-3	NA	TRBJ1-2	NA	CAISESAGTYRGYTF	TGTGCCATCAGTGAGTCAGCAGGAACCTATCGGGGCTACACCTTC
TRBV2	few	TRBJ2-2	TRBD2	CASSRTSGGPGELFF	TGTGCCAGCAGTAGGACTAGCGGGGGCCCCGGGGAGCTGTTTTTT
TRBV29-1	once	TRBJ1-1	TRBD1	CSDWGTGVLNTEAFF	TGCAGCGACTGGGGGACAGGGGTTCTGAACACTGAAGCTTTCTTT
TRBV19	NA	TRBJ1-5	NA	CASSIYTKESNQPQHF	TGTGCCAGTAGTATTTACACTAAGGAAAGCAATCAGCCCCAGCATTTT
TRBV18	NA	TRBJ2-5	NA	CASSPNSSGPQYF	TGTGCCAGCTCACCAAATTCCTCTGGGCCCCAGTACTTC
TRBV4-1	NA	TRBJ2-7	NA	CASSQDSSENYEQYF	TGCGCCAGCAGCCAAGATTCGTCAGAAAACTACGAGCAGTACTTC
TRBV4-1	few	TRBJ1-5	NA	CASSQVIYSNQPQHF	TGCGCCAGCAGCCAAGTTATTTATAGCAATCAGCCCCAGCATTTT
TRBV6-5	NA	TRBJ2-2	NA	CASRKTGELFF	TGTGCCAGCAGGAAAACCGGGGAGCTGTTTTTT
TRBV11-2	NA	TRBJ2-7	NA	CASSQFGSSYEQYF	TGTGCCAGCAGCCAGTTTGGGAGCTCCTACGAGCAGTACTTC
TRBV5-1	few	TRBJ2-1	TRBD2	CASSLAASGTEQFF	TGCGCCAGCAGCTTGGCGGCTAGCGGGACTGAGCAGTTCTTC